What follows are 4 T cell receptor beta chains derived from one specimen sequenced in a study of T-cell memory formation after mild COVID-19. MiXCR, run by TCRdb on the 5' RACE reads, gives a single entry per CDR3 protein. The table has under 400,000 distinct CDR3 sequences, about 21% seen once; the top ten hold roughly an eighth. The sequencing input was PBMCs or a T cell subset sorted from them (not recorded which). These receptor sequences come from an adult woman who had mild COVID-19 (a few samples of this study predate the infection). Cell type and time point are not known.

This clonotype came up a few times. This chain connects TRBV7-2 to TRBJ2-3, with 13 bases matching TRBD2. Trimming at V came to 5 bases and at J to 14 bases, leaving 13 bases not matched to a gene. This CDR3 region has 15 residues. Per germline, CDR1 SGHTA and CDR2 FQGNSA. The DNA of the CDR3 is TGTGCCAGCAGCCCGGGACTAGCGGGATCTCTATCCCGGTATTTT. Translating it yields CASSPGLAGSLSRYF. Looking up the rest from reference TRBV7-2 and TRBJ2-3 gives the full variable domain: GAGVSQSPSNKVTEKGKDVELRCDPISGHTALYWYRQSLGQGLEFLIYFQGNSAPDKSGLPSDRFSAERTGGSVSTLTIQRTQQEDSAVYLCASSPGLAGSLSRYFGPGTRLTVL.

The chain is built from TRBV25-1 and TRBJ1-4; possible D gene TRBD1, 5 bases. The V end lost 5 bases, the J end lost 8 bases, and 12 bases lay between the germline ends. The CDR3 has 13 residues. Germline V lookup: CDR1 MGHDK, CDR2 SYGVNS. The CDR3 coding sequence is TGTGCCAGCAGTAGTGGGGGGACGGAAAAACTGTTTTTT. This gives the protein CASSSGGTEKLFF.

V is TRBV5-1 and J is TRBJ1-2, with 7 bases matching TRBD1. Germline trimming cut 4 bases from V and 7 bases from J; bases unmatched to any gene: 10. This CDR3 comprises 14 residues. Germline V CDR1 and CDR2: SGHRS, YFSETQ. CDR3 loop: CASSLVEGAAGYTF. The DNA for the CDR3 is TGCGCCAGCAGCCTCGTAGAGGGGGCAGCTGGCTACACCTTC.

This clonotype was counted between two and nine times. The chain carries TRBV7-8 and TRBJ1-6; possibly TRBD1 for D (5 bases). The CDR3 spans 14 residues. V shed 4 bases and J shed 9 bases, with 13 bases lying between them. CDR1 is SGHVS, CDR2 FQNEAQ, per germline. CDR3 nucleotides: TGTGCCAGCAGCTCGGGACTTCTCGGTTCACCCCTCCACTTT. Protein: CASSSGLLGSPLHF.